Listed here are 8 T cell receptor beta chains from one sample, sequenced in a study of OX40 agonist ivuxolimab in advanced cancers. Produced via immunoSEQ multiplex PCR; TCRdb's table is partial and in-frame only. The sample consists of more than 65,000 clones, approximately 94% of them appearing once. The sequencing used CD4+ or CD8+ T cells sorted from blood, collected in a trial of the OX40 agonist ivuxolimab. These receptors all stem from an adult with an advanced solid tumor such as melanoma, head and neck, liver or kidney cancer.

The gene calls are TRBV4-1 and TRBJ2-2, with TRBD1 matching over 7 bases. Germline V gives CDR1 MGHRA, CDR2 YSYEKL. V was clipped by 4 bases and J by 0 bases; unmatched bases: 8. This CDR3 contains 17 residues. CDR3 region: CASSPATGMPNTGELFF. CDR3 nucleotide sequence: TGCGCCAGCAGCCCAGCGACAGGGATGCCGAACACCGGGGAGCTGTTTTTT.

The rearrangement links TRBV4-1 to TRBJ2-1, with 9 positions matching TRBD2. The germline gives CDR1 MGHRA, CDR2 YSYEKL. The CDR3 length is 16 residues. The junction had 6 bases not matched to a gene; V was cut back by 0 bases and J by 6 bases. The CDR3 nucleotides are TGCGCCAGCAGCCAAGATAGAACTAGCGGGCTCAATGAGCAGTTCTTC. Encoded protein: CASSQDRTSGLNEQFF.

This rearrangement joins TRBV28 to TRBJ2-5; the D gene could be TRBD1 or TRBD2 (7 bases each). Trimming removed 3 bases at V and 2 bases at J, with 13 bases between. The germline CDR1 and CDR2 sequences are MDHEN and SYDVKM. The CDR3 has 15 residues. The CDR3, as DNA: TGTGCCAGCAGTTTGGGCAGGGGGGGACAAGAGACCCAGTACTTC. As protein: CASSLGRGGQETQYF.

The genes are TRBV7-9 and TRBJ2-7, with no clear D. Germline V gene lookup returns CDR1 SEHNR and CDR2 FQNEAQ (reference sequence). The CDR3 has 12 amino acids. With 5 bases removed from V and 3 bases from J, the gap between germline ends came to 8 bases. The CDR3 loop reads CASSIQHYEQYF. The CDR3 DNA reads TGTGCCAGCAGCATACAACACTACGAGCAGTACTTC.

This chain links TRBV5-4 with TRBJ2-7; 8 nucleotides align to TRBD2. The germline V gene has CDR1 SGHNT and CDR2 YYREEE (reference sequence). This CDR3 is 15 amino acids long. After removal of 0 bases from V and 1 base from J, the junction contained 3 bases not matched to a gene. Here the CDR3 reads CASSLERELSYEQYF. In DNA form, the CDR3 reads TGTGCCAGCAGCTTGGAGCGGGAGTTGTCCTACGAGCAGTACTTC.

This chain uses TRBV9 with TRBJ2-3; 7 bases agree with TRBD2. Per germline, CDR1 SGDLS and CDR2 YYNGEE. The junction had 10 bases not matched to a gene; V was cut back by 3 bases and J by 6 bases. This CDR3 is built from 15 residues. In DNA, the CDR3 is TGTGCCAGCAGCGCGGAGGGGAGCGGGGCGGATACGCAGTATTTT. This gives the protein CASSAEGSGADTQYF.

The chain links TRBV11-2 to TRBJ2-1, with D unclear. Deletions cut 5 bases from V and 7 bases from J, with 21 bases between. The CDR3 consists of 16 residues. Germline V gene sequence: CDR1 SGHAT, CDR2 FQNNGV. CDR3 loop: CASSKGYSPKGNEQFF. In nucleotides, the CDR3 is TGTGCCAGCAGCAAGGGCTACTCCCCCAAAGGGAATGAGCAGTTCTTC. The full variable domain, with the rest looked up from reference TRBV11-2 and TRBJ2-1, is EAGVAQSPRYKIIEKRQSVAFWCNPISGHATLYWYQQILGQGPKLLIQFQNNGVVDDSQLPKDRFSAERLKGVDSTLKIQPAKLEDSAVYLCASSKGYSPKGNEQFFGPGTRLTVL.

This chain uses TRBV28 with TRBJ1-5; D not certain. This CDR3 comprises 15 residues. The ends were cut back, 1 base at V and 0 bases at J, with 7 bases in the middle. Germline-derived CDR1 and CDR2 are MDHEN and SYDVKM. CDR3 nucleotide sequence: TGTGCCAGCAGTTTATTGGGGAATAGCAATCAGCCCCAGCATTTT. As protein: CASSLLGNSNQPQHF.